Given below is one TCR beta chain in context. This specimen belongs to a study of blood T cell repertoires in COVID-19. Seattle researchers signed up patients amid active infection and tracked them longitudinally. Sequenced by immunoSEQ multiplex PCR; TCRdb stores in-frame clones only, minus some. The sample has 150,000 to 200,000 clones; more than 75% are singletons. Trimming cost V 1 base and J 4 bases, with 4 bases left between them. Germline V lookup: CDR1 SGDLS, CDR2 YYNGEE. This CDR3 comprises 12 residues. The sequenced sample was peripheral blood. The sequence derives from a woman older than 75 with COVID-19, enrolled during active disease. The J gene is TRBJ2-3, the V gene TRBV9; D unresolved. CDR3 bases: TGTGCCAGCAGCGTAACGGCAGATACGCAGTATTTT. Residues: CASSVTADTQYF.